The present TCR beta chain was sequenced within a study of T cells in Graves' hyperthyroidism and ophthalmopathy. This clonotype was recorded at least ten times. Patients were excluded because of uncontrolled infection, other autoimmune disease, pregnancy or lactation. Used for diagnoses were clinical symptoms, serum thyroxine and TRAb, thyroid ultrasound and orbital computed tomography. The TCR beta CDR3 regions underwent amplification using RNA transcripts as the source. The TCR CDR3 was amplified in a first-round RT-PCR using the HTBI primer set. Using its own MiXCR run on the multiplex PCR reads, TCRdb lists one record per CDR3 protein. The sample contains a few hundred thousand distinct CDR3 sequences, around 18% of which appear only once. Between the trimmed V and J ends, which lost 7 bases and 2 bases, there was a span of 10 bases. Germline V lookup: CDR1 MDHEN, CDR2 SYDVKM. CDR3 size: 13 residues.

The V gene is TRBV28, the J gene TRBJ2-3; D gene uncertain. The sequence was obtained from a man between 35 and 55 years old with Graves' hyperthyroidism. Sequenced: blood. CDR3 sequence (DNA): TGTGCCAGCAACCCCCGACCCACAGATACGCAGTATTTT. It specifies CASNPRPTDTQYF.